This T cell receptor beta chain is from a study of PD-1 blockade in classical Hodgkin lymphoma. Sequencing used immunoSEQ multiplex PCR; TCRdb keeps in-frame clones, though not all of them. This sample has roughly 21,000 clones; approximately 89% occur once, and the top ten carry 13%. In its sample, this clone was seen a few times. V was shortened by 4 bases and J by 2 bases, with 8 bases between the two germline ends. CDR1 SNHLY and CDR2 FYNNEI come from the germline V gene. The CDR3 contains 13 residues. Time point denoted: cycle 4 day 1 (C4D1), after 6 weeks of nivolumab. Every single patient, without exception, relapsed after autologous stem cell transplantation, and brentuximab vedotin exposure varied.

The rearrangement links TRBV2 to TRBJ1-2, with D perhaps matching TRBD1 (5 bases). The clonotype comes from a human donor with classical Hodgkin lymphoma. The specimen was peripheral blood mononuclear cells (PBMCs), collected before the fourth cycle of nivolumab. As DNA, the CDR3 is TGTGCCAGCAGTGGAGCAGGGAACTATGGCTACACCTTC. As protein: CASSGAGNYGYTF. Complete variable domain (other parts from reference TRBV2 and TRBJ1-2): EPEVTQTPSHQVTQMGQEVILRCVPISNHLYFYWYRQILGQKVEFLVSFYNNEISEKSEIFDDQFSVERPDGSNFTLKIRSTKLEDSAMYFCASSGAGNYGYTFGSGTRLTVV.